The 11 T cell receptor beta chains presented below share a single source sample, sequenced in a study of T cells in Graves' hyperthyroidism and ophthalmopathy (dated by TCRdb to 2018 to 2020). Library prep was done by multiplex PCR. These reads were obtained on an Illumina HiSeq 2000. Amplification of TCR beta CDR3 regions was carried out from RNA transcripts. The TCR CDR3 was subjected to a first round of RT-PCR using the HTBI primer set and the Qiagen OneStep RT-PCR kit. The public reads were reprocessed in TCRdb via fastp at Q25 and MiXCR, keeping in-frame beta chains. Every distinct CDR3 protein forms one entry, paired with its most common genes and DNA. The sample includes hundreds of thousands of distinct CDR3 sequences, with roughly 14% observed a single time. Of the sample, 4% to 5.5% falls within the top ten clones. The sequenced sample consisted of blood. Receptors were obtained from a woman aged 40-49 years with Graves' ophthalmopathy.

The chain employs TRBV6-2 or TRBV6-3 and TRBJ1-2, with D uncertain. The germline V gene encodes CDR1 MNHEY and CDR2 SVGEGT. V lost 5 bases and J 4 bases, leaving 11 bases between the germline ends. The CDR3 is 13 residues long. CDR3 coding DNA: TGTGCCAGCAGTACCGGACTGTCCTATGGCTACACCTTC. Protein: CASSTGLSYGYTF.

Note on this clonotype: One end of the junction does not line up with germline, which may come from a read error. The chain carries TRBV6-5 and TRBJ1-5, with D uncertain. Germline CDR1 is MNHEY and CDR2 is SVGAGI. The CDR3 spans 14 residues. CDR3 loop: CASSYSQVDQPKHF. CDR3 sequence (DNA): TGTGCCAGCAGTTACTCACAAGTAGATCAGCCCAAGCATTTT.

This clonotype was detected many times. The V and J genes are TRBV12-3 or TRBV12-4 and TRBJ2-7; D remains unclear. CDR3 length: 13 amino acids. Trimming shortened V by 1 base and J by 3 bases, and 7 bases separated the two germline ends. This CDR3 reads CASSLGGYYEQYF. The CDR3 region has the DNA TGTGCCAGCAGTTTAGGAGGTTACTACGAGCAGTACTTC.

This clonotype was observed many times. The chain recombines TRBV11-3 with TRBJ2-7, with a possible D match to TRBD2 (5 bases). The germline V and J ends were trimmed by 3 bases and 3 bases, with 9 bases remaining between them. Germline CDR1 is SGHNT and CDR2 is YENEEA. CDR3 size: 13 residues. CDR3 nucleotides: TGTGCCAGCAGCTTGGAGGCATACTACGAGCAGTACTTC. As protein: CASSLEAYYEQYF. Full variable domain (remainder filled in from reference TRBV11-3 and TRBJ2-7): EAGVVQSPRYKIIEKKQPVAFWCNPISGHNTLYWYLQNLGQGPELLIRYENEEAVDDSQLPKDRFSAERLKGVDSTLKIQPAELGDSAVYLCASSLEAYYEQYFGPGTRLTVT.

This chain joins TRBV6-5 and TRBJ1-1; possible D gene TRBD1, 5 bases. CDR3 length: 17 amino acids. Trimming pared 2 bases from V and 5 bases from J, leaving 21 bases between. CDR1 is MNHEY, CDR2 SVGAGI, per germline. CDR3 loop: CASSYGNPGLVGTEAFF. CDR3 nucleotides: TGTGCCAGCAGTTACGGGAATCCAGGGCTGGTGGGTACTGAAGCTTTCTTT.

This clonotype was recorded a few times. One end of the junction does not line up with germline, which may come from a read error. The chain joins TRBV28 to TRBJ2-7; 7 bases fit TRBD1. This CDR3 is built from 15 residues. Germline CDR1 MDHEN, CDR2 SYDVKM. CDR3 in DNA: TGTGTCAGCAGTTCTACGGTGACAGGGACCTACGAGCAGTACTTC. Protein product: CVSSSTVTGTYEQYF. The full variable domain, with the rest looked up from reference TRBV28 and TRBJ2-7, is DVKVTQSSRYLVKRTGEKVFLECVQDMDHENMFWYRQDPGLGLRLIYFSYDVKMKEKGDIPEGYSVSREKKERFSLILESASTNQTSMYLCVSSSTVTGTYEQYFGPGTRLTVT.

This clonotype was recorded at least ten times. The chain uses TRBV9 and TRBJ1-2, with D possibly being TRBD1 (5 bases). The V end lost 0 bases, the J end lost 0 bases, and 9 bases lay between the germline ends. The CDR3 contains 15 residues. CDR1 SGDLS and CDR2 YYNGEE come from the germline V gene. The CDR3 loop reads CASSVDGGSNYGYTF. CDR3 bases: TGTGCCAGCAGCGTAGATGGGGGGTCTAACTATGGCTACACCTTC.

The chain is built from TRBV3-1 and TRBJ2-3; 12 bases line up with TRBD2. Germline trimming cut 5 bases from V and 7 bases from J; bases unmatched to any gene: 4. Germline lookup yields CDR1 LGHDT and CDR2 YNNKEL (reference sequence). The CDR3 is 14 residues long. The CDR3 reads CASSITSGRNTQYF. The CDR3 DNA reads TGTGCCAGCAGCATAACTAGCGGGAGGAATACGCAGTATTTT.

This clonotype was counted only a few times. This sequence joins TRBV27 and TRBJ2-7; possibly TRBD2 for D (6 bases). The CDR3 consists of 14 residues. Germline V gene lookup returns CDR1 MNHEY and CDR2 SMNVEV (reference sequence). Trimming removed 5 bases at V and 4 bases at J, with 15 bases between. For the CDR3, the DNA is TGTGCCAGCAGTCCGGGACTGACCTATTACGAGCAGTACTTC. Translating it yields CASSPGLTYYEQYF.

This clonotype was observed at least ten times. V usage is TRBV12-5 and J usage is TRBJ1-1, with 10 nucleotides matching TRBD1. CDR3 length equals 15 residues. Per germline, CDR1 LGHNT and CDR2 FRNRAP. The junction had 3 bases not matched to a gene; V was cut back by 1 base and J by 4 bases. Here the CDR3 reads CASGLARTGGTEAFF. The CDR3 DNA reads as TGTGCTAGTGGTTTGGCCCGGACAGGGGGCACTGAAGCTTTCTTT.

The V gene is TRBV6-1, the J gene TRBJ2-7, with a possible D match to TRBD1 (5 bases). The germline CDR1 and CDR2 sequences are MNHNS and SASEGT. This CDR3 contains 13 residues. V lost 5 bases, J lost 2 bases, and 10 bases lay in between. The DNA for the CDR3 is TGTGCCAGCAGTAAAACAGGTACCTACGAGCAGTACTTC. This codes for CASSKTGTYEQYF.